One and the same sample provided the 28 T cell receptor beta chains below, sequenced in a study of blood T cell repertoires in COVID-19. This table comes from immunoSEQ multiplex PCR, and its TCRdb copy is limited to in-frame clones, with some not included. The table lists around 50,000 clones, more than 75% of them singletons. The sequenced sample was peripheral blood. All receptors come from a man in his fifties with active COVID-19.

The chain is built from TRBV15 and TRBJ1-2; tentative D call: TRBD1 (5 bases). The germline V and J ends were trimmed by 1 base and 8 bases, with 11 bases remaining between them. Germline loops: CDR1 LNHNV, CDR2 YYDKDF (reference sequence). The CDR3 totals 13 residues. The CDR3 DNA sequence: TGTGCCACCAGCAGAGGCGGGGGAGGCGGCTACACCTTC. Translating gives CATSRGGGGGYTF.

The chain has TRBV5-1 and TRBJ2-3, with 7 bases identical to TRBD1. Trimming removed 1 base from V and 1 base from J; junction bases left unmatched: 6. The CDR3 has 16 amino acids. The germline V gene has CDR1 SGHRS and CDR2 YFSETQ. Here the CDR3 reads CASSLFTGVRTDTQYF. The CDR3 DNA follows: TGCGCCAGCAGCTTGTTTACAGGGGTACGCACAGATACGCAGTATTTT.

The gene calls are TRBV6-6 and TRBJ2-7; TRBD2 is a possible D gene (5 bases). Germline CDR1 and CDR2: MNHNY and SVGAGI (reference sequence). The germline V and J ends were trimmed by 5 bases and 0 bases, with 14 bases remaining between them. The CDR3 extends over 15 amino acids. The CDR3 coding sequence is TGTGCCAGCAGTCTTTCTCGGGAATACTCCTACGAGCAGTACTTC. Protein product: CASSLSREYSYEQYF.

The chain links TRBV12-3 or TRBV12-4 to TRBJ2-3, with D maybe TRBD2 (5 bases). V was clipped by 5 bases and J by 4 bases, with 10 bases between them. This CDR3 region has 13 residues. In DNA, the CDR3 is TGTGCCAGCAGTCTTAGCGAGTCAGATACGCAGTATTTT. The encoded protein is CASSLSESDTQYF.

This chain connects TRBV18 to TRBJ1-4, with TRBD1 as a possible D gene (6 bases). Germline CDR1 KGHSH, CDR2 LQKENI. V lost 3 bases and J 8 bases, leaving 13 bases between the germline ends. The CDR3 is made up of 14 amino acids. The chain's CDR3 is CASSPNRVFEKLFF. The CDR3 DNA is TGTGCCAGCTCACCTAACAGGGTTTTCGAAAAACTGTTTTTT.

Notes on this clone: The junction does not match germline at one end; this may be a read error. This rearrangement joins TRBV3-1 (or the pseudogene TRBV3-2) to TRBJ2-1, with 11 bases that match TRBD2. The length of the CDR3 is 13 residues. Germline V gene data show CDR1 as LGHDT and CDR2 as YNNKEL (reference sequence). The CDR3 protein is CASSQGTGLAVVF. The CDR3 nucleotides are TGTGCCAGCAGCCAAGGGACGGGACTAGCGGTAGTCTTC.

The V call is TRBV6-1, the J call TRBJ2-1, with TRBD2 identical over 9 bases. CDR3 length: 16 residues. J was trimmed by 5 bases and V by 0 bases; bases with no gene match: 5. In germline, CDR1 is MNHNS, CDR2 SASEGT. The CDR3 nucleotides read TGTGCCAGCAGTGAAGCGTTGGGGACTAGCAACAATGAGCAGTTCTTC. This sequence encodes CASSEALGTSNNEQFF.

The CDR3 protein is CASSPTDRGFNQPQHF. The CDR3 region has the DNA TGTGCCAGCAGTCCCACCGACAGGGGATTCAATCAGCCCCAGCATTTT. The chain has TRBV28 and TRBJ1-5; 8 bases fit TRBD1. This CDR3 has 16 residues. The J segment lost 3 bases and the V segment lost 5 bases, leaving 9 bases of the junction unmatched. Germline V CDR1 and CDR2: MDHEN, SYDVKM.

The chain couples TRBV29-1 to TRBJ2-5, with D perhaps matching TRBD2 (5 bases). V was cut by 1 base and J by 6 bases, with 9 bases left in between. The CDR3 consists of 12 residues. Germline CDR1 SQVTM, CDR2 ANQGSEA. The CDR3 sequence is CSVEGRGQTQYF. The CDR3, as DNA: TGCAGCGTTGAAGGGAGAGGGCAGACCCAGTACTTC.

CDR3 sequence: CASLGLAGAPWAQYF. DNA of the CDR3: TGTGCCAGCTTAGGACTAGCGGGGGCCCCTTGGGCCCAGTACTTC. This chain joins TRBV7-2 and TRBJ2-5, with TRBD2 matching 13 bases. V lost 8 bases, J lost 9 bases, and 12 bases stayed unmatched. This CDR3 is built from 15 residues. The germline V gene has CDR1 SGHTA and CDR2 FQGNSA. Full variable domain (missing parts from reference TRBV7-2 and TRBJ2-5): GAGVSQSPSNKVTEKGKDVELRCDPISGHTALYWYRQSLGQGLEFLIYFQGNSAPDKSGLPSDRFSAERTGGSVSTLTIQRTQQEDSAVYLCASLGLAGAPWAQYFGPGTRLLVL.

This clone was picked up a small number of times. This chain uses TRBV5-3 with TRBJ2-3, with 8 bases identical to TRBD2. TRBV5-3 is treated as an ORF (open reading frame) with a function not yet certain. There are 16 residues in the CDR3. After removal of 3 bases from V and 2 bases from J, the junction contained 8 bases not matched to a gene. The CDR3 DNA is TGTGCCAGAAGCTCTGTAAGCGGGGGATTCACAGATACGCAGTATTTT. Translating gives CARSSVSGGFTDTQYF.

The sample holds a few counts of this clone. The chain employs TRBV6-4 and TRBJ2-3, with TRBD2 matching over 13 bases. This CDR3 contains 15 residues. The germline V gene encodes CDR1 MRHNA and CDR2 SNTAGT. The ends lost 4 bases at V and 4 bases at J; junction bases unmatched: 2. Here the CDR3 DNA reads TGTGCCAGCAGTGGGACTAGCGGGAGATCAGATACGCAGTATTTT. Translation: CASSGTSGRSDTQYF.

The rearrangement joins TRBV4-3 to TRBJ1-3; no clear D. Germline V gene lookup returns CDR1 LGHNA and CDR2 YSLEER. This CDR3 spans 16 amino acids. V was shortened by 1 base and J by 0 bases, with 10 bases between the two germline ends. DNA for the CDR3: TGCGCCAGCAGCCAAGCCGCAGCGAGCTCTGGAAACACCATATATTTT. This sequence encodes CASSQAAASSGNTIYF.

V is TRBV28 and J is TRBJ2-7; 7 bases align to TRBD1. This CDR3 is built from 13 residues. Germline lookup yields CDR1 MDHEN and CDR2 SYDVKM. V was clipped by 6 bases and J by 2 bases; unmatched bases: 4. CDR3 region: CASSRQGPYEQYF. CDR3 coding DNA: TGTGCCAGCAGCCGACAGGGCCCCTACGAGCAGTACTTC.

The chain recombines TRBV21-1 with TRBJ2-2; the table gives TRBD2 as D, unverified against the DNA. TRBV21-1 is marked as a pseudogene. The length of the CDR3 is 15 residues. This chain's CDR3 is CASTLAGKNTGELFF. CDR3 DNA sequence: TGTGCCAGCACCCTAGCGGGAAAAAACACCGGGGAGCTGTTTTTT.

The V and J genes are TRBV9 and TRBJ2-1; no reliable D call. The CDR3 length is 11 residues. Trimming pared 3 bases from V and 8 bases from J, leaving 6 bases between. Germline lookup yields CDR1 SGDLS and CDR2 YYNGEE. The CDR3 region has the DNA TGTGCCAGCAGCGCCCTAGATGAGCAGTTCTTC. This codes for CASSALDEQFF.

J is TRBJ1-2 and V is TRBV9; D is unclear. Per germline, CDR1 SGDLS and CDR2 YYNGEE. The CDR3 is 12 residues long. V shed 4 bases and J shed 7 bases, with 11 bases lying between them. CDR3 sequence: CASSPPPGGYTF. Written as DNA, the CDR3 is TGTGCCAGCAGCCCCCCACCGGGTGGCTACACCTTC.

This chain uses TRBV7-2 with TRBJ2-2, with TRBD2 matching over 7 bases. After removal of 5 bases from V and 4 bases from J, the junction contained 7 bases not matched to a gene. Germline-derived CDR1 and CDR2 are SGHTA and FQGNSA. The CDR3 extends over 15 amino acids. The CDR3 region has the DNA TGTGCCAGCAGCGACGGACTAGTGAGCACCGGGGAGCTGTTTTTT. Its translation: CASSDGLVSTGELFF.

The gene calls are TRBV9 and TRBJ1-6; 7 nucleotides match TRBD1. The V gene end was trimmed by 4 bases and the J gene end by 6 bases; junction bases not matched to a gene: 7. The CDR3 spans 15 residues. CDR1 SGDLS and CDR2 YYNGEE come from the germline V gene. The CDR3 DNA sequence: TGTGCCAGCAGCCCCCAGGACAGGACTAATTCACCCCTCCACTTT. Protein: CASSPQDRTNSPLHF.

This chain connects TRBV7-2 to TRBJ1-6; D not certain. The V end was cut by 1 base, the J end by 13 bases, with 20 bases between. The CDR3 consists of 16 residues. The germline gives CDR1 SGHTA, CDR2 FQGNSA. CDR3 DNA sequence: TGTGCCAGCAGCTTAGTGGTTCGGCAGGTGGGAGATCCCCTCCACTTT. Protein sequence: CASSLVVRQVGDPLHF.

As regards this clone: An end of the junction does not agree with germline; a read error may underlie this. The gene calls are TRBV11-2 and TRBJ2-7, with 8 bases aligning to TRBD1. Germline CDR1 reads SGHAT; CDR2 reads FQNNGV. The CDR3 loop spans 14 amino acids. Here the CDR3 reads CASRRTGKVGAKSF. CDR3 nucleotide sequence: TGTGCCAGCAGGAGGACAGGGAAGGTCGGAGCCAAAAGCTTC.

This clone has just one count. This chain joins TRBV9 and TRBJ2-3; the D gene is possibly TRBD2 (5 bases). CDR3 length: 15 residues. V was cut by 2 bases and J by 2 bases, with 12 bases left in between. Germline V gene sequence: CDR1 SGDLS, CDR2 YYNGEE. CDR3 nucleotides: TGTGCCAGCAGCGTGGCGGGCATCGCCACAGATACGCAGTATTTT. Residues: CASSVAGIATDTQYF.

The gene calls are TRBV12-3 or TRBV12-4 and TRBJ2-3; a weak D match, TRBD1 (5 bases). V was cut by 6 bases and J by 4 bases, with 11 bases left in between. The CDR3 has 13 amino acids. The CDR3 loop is CASRGAWADTQYF. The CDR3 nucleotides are TGTGCCAGCAGAGGGGCTTGGGCAGATACGCAGTATTTT.

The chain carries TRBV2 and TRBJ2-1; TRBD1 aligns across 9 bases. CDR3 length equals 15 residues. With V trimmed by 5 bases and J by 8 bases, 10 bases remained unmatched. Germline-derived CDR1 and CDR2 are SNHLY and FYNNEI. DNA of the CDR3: TGTGCCAGCAGTTTACAGGGGGCTCGTCACCATGAGCAGTTCTTC. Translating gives CASSLQGARHHEQFF. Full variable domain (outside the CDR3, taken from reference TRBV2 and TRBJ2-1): EPEVTQTPSHQVTQMGQEVILRCVPISNHLYFYWYRQILGQKVEFLVSFYNNEISEKSEIFDDQFSVERPDGSNFTLKIRSTKLEDSAMYFCASSLQGARHHEQFFGPGTRLTVL.

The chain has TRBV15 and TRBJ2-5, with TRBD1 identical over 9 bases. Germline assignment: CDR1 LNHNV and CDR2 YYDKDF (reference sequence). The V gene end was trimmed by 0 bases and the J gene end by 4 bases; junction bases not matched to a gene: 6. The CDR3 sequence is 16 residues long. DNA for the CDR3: TGTGCCACCAGCAGAGATTTACAGGGGGCGCGAGAGACCCAGTACTTC. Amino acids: CATSRDLQGARETQYF.

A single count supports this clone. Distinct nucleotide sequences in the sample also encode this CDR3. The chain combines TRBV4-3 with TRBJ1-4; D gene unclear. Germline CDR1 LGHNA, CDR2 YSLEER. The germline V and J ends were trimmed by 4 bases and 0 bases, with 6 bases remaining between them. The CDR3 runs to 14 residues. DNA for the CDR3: TGCGCCAGCAGCCCCACGGCAACTAATGAAAAACTGTTTTTT. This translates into CASSPTATNEKLFF.

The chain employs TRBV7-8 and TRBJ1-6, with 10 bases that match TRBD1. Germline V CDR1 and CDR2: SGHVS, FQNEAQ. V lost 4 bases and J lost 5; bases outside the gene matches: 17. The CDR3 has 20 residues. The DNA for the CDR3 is TGTGCCAGCAGCTATTACCGGGACAGGGGACGATCGCAGGATAATTCACCCCTCCACTTT. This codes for CASSYYRDRGRSQDNSPLHF.

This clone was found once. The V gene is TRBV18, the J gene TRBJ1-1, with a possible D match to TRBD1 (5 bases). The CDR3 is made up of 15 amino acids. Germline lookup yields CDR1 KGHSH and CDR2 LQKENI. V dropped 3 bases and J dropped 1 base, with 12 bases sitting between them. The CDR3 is CASSPVQGANTEAFF. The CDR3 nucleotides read TGTGCCAGCTCACCCGTTCAGGGTGCGAACACTGAAGCTTTCTTT.